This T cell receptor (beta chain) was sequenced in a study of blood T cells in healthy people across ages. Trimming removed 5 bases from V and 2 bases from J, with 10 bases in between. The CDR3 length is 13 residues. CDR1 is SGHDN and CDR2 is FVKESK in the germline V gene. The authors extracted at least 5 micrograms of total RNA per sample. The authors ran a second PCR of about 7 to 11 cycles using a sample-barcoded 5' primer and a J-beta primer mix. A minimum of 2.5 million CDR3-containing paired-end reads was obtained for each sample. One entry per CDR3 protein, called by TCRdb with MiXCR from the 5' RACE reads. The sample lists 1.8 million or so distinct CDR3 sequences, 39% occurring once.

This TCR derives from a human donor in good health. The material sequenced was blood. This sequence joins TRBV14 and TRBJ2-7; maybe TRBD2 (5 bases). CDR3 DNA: TGTGCCAGCAGCTCACAGCGGACCTACGAGCAGTACTTC. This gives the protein CASSSQRTYEQYF.